Listed below are T cell receptor beta chains from one sample, sequenced in a study of T-cell memory formation after mild COVID-19. TCRdb called the 5' RACE reads again in MiXCR, with one record for every CDR3 protein. The sample lists roughly 300,000 distinct CDR3 sequences, roughly 8.2% occurring once. Sequencing input: PBMCs or a T cell subset sorted from them (not recorded which). The receptor set was obtained from a man between 18 and 35 years old who had mild COVID-19 (a few samples of this study predate the infection). Cell type and time point are not known. Each CDR3 is given with its conserved first and last residue. A D gene is named only where the DNA matches it firmly. A row's size may be missing; if present it is once, few, many or a size class.

d_gene	v_gene	abundance	j_gene	CDR3nt	CDR3aa
-	TRBV9	few	TRBJ1-2	TGTGCCAGCACCGAGGGGGGATTTAACTATGGCTACACCTTC	CASTEGGFNYGYTF
-	TRBV27	-	TRBJ1-1	TGTGCCAGCAGTTTGGGTACGGGGGCAAACACTGAAGCTTTCTTT	CASSLGTGANTEAFF
-	TRBV10-3	-	TRBJ1-1	TGTGCCATCAGTGCGGAGGGTACTGAAGCTTTCTTT	CAISAEGTEAFF
TRBD2	TRBV27	-	TRBJ2-3	TGTGCCAGCAGTTTATTATCCGCGGGGGGTTACACAGATACGCAGTATTTT	CASSLLSAGGYTDTQYF
-	TRBV27	many	TRBJ1-2	TGTGCCAGCAGTTTAAGACAGTACTATGGCTACACCTTC	CASSLRQYYGYTF
-	TRBV6-2/TRBV6-3	-	TRBJ2-1	TGTGCCAGCAGCCTTACGGAGGGATGGACGGAACAGTTCTTC	CASSLTEGWTEQFF
-	TRBV4-2	-	TRBJ1-1	TGTGCCAGCAGCCAAGAATTGGGGAGCGAGGGTATGACTGAAGCTTTCTTT	CASSQELGSEGMTEAFF
-	TRBV5-1	-	TRBJ2-2	TGCGCCAGCCCAGGGGTGGCCACCGGGGAGCTGTTTTTT	CASPGVATGELFF
TRBD1	TRBV20-1	-	TRBJ2-7	TGCAGTGCTTTCGGGACAGGGGATACCTCCTACGAGCAGTACTTC	CSAFGTGDTSYEQYF
-	TRBV4-2	-	TRBJ1-1	TGTGCCAGCAGCCGACGGGGACAAGACACTGAAGCTTTCTTT	CASSRRGQDTEAFF
TRBD1	TRBV7-9	few	TRBJ2-7	TGTGCCAGCAGGGGACAGTCTCCCCGCGAGCAGTACTTC	CASRGQSPREQYF
-	TRBV4-3	many	TRBJ2-7	TGCGCCAGCAGCCCCCAGCGAGGAGGCTACGAGCAGTACTTC	CASSPQRGGYEQYF
TRBD2	TRBV4-2	-	TRBJ2-2	TGTGCCAGCAGCGGCCGGGCTAGCGGGGGTTTCGGGGAGCTGTTTTTT	CASSGRASGGFGELFF
TRBD1	TRBV4-1	few	TRBJ1-6	TGCGCCACCAGCGACAGGGTTAGTGGTAATTCACCCCTCCACTTT	CATSDRVSGNSPLHF
-	TRBV7-9	many	TRBJ1-1	TGTGCCAGCAGCTTCGGGACGGTGAACACTGAAGCTTTCTTT	CASSFGTVNTEAFF
-	TRBV20-1	few	TRBJ2-5	TGCAGTGCTACTAGACAAATGGTTCGAGAGACCCAGTACTTC	CSATRQMVRETQYF
-	TRBV25-1	-	TRBJ2-6	TGTGCCAGCAGTGAAAGGGCAGCTGGGGCCAACGTCCTGACTTTC	CASSERAAGANVLTF
-	TRBV7-9	-	TRBJ1-2	TGTGCCAGCAGCTTAGTCCCCGGGCACTATGGCTACACCTTC	CASSLVPGHYGYTF
-	TRBV7-3	many	TRBJ2-2	TGTGCCAGCAGCTCGACGGGTGGCAGGTTCACCGGGGAGCTGTTTTTT	CASSSTGGRFTGELFF
-	TRBV12-3/TRBV12-4	-	TRBJ1-2	TGTGCCAGCAGTCCCCGTTGGAACAGCAACTATGGCTACACCTTC	CASSPRWNSNYGYTF
TRBD1	TRBV5-1	-	TRBJ2-3	TGCGCCAGCAGCTTCGGCGGGACAGGGACATATACGCAGTATTTT	CASSFGGTGTYTQYF
TRBD1	TRBV12-3/TRBV12-4	few	TRBJ2-3	TGTGCCAGCAGTCGGGACAGGGGGCATTATACGCAGTATTTT	CASSRDRGHYTQYF
-	TRBV27	few	TRBJ2-3	TGTGCCAGCAGTTTCGGGGGATATACGCAGTATTTT	CASSFGGYTQYF
TRBD2	TRBV7-2	few	TRBJ2-3	TGTGCCAGCAGCCCCCCGGGACTAGCGACAGATACGCAGTATTTT	CASSPPGLATDTQYF
-	TRBV5-1	-	TRBJ2-1	TGCGCCAGCAGTACTGCCTGGGCAGACGTGGAGCAGTTCTTC	CASSTAWADVEQFF
TRBD1	TRBV27	few	TRBJ1-2	TGTGCCAGCAAGACGACAGGGCATAGGATCTATGGCTACACCTTC	CASKTTGHRIYGYTF
-	TRBV6-2/TRBV6-3	-	TRBJ2-5	TGTGCCAGCAGTTACTCGTTGGGTCACGAGACCCAGTACTTC	CASSYSLGHETQYF
TRBD1	TRBV20-1	-	TRBJ2-1	TGCAGTGCTAGAGGGGACAGGGCATGGAATGAGCAGTTCTTC	CSARGDRAWNEQFF
-	TRBV7-2	few	TRBJ2-2	TGTGCCAGCAGCTGGGTCGGGGCTCGCACCGGGGAGCTGTTTTTT	CASSWVGARTGELFF